Included here is one TCR beta chain sequence, with context. CDR1 is MDHEN, CDR2 SYDVKM, per germline. There are 12 residues in the CDR3. V dropped 6 bases and J dropped 8 bases, with 13 bases sitting between them. The record originates from a study of T cell changes during pregnancy in multiple sclerosis. TCRdb's table, derived via immunoSEQ multiplex PCR, lists solely in-frame clones and lacks some. The table has tens of thousands of clones, 94% seen once. This TCR derives from a female donor with multiple sclerosis, enrolled in a pregnancy study. The chain joins TRBV28 to TRBJ1-1, with D possibly matching TRBD1 (5 bases). This material consisted of CD4+ T cells from peripheral blood mononuclear cells, taken in the second trimester of pregnancy. The CDR3 DNA sequence: TGTGCCAGCAGCCAACTTTGGGGCGAAGCTTTCTTT. As protein: CASSQLWGEAFF.